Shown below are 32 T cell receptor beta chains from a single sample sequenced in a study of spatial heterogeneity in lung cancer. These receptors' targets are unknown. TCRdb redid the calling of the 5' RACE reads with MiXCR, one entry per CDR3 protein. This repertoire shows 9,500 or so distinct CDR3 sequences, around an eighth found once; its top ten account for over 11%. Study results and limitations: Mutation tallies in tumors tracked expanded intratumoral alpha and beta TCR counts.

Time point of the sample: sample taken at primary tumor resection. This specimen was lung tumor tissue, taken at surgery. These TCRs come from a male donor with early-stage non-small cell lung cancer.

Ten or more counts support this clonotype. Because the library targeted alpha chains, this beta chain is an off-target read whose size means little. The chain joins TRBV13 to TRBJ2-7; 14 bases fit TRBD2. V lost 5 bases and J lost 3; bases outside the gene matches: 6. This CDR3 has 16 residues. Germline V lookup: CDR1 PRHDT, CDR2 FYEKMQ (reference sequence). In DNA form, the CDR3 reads TGTGCCAGCAGCCCTACCGGGACTAGCGGGGGCTACGAGCAGTACTTC. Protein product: CASSPTGTSGGYEQYF.

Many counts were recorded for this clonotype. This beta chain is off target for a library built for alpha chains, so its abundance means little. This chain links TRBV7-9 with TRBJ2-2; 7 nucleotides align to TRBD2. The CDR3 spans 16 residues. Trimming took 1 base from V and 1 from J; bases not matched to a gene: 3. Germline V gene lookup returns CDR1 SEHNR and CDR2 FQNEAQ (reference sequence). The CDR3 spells CASSLVASGNTGELFF. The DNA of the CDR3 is TGTGCCAGCAGCTTAGTGGCTAGCGGGAACACCGGGGAGCTGTTTTTT.

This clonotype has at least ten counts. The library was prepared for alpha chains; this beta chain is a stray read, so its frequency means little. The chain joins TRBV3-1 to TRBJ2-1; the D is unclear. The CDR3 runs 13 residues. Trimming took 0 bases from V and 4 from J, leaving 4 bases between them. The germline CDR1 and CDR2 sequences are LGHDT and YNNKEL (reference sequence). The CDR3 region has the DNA TGTGCCAGCAGCCAAGATAGGTACAATGAGCAGTTCTTC. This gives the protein CASSQDRYNEQFF.

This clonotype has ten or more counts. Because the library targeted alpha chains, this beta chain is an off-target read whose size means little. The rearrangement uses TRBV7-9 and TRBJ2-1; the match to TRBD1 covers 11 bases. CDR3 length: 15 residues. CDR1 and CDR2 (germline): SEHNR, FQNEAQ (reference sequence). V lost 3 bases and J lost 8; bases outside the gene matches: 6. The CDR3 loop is CASSFGGTGGYEQFF. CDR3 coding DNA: TGTGCCAGCAGCTTTGGGGGGACAGGGGGATATGAGCAGTTCTTC.

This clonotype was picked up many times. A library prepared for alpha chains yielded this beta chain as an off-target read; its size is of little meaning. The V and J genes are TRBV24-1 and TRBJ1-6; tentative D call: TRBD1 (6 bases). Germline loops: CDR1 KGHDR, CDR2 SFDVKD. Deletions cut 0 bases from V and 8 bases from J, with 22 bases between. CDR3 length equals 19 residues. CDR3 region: CATSDLAILSHRVDSPLHF. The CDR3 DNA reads TGTGCCACCAGTGATTTGGCCATCTTATCTCACAGGGTGGATTCACCCCTCCACTTT.

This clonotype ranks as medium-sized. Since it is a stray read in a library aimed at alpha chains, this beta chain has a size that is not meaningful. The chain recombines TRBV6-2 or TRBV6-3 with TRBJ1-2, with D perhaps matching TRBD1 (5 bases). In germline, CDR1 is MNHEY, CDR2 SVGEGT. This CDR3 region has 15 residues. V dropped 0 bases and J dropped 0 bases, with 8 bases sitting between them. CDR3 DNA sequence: TGTGCCAGCAGTTACTCGAAGACAGCTAACTATGGCTACACCTTC. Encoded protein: CASSYSKTANYGYTF.

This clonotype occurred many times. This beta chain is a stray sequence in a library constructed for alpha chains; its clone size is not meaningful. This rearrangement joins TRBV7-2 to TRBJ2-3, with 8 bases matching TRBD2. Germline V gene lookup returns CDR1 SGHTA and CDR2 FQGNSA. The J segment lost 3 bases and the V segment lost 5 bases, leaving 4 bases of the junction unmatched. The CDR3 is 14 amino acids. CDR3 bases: TGTGCCAGCAGCCCAGGACTAGCAACAGATACGCAGTATTTT. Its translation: CASSPGLATDTQYF.

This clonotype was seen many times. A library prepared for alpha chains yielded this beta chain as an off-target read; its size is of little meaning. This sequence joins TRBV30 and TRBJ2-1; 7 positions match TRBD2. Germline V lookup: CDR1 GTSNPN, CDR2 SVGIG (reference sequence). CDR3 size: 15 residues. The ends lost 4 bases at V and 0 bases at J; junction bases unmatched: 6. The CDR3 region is CAWNPAGVSYNEQFF. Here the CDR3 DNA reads TGTGCCTGGAATCCGGCGGGAGTCTCCTACAATGAGCAGTTCTTC.

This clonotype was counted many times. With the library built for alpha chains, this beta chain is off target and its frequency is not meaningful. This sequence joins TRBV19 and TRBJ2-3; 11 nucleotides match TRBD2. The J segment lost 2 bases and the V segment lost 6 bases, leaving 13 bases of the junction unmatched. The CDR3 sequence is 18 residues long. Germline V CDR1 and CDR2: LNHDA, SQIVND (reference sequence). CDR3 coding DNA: TGTGCCAGTAGCTGGCCGACTAGCGGGGCGATGTACACAGATACGCAGTATTTT. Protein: CASSWPTSGAMYTDTQYF.

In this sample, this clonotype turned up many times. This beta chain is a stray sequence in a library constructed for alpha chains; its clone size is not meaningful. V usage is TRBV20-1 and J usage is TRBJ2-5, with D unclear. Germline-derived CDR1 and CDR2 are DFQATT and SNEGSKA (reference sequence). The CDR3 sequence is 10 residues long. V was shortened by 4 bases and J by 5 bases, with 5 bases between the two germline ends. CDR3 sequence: CSAKSETQYF. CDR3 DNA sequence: TGCAGTGCTAAGTCGGAGACCCAGTACTTC.

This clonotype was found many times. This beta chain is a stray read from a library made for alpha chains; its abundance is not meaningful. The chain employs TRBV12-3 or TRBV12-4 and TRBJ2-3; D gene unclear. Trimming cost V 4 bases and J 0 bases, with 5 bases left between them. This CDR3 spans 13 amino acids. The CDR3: CASSWGSTDTQYF. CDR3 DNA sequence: TGTGCCAGCAGTTGGGGTAGCACAGATACGCAGTATTTT.

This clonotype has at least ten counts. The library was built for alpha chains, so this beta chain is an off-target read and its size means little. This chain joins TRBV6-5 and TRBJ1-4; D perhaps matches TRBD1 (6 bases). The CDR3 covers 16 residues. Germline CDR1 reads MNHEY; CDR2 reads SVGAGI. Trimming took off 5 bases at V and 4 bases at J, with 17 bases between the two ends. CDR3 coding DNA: TGTGCCAGCAGTCCGGACAGAAGCACGATTAATGAAAAACTGTTTTTT. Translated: CASSPDRSTINEKLFF.

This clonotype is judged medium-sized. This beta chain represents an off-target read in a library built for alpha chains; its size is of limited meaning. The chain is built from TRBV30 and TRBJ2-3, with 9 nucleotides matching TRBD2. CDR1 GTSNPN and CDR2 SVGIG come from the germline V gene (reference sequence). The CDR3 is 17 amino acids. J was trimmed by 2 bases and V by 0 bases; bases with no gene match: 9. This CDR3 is CAWSVPLLAGATDTQYF. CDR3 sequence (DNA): TGTGCCTGGAGTGTTCCGCTACTAGCGGGCGCCACAGATACGCAGTATTTT. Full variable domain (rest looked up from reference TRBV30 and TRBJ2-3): SQTIHQWPATLVQPVGSPLSLECTVEGTSNPNLYWYRQAAGRGLQLLFYSVGIGQISSEVPQNLSASRPQDRQFILSSKKLLLSDSGFYLCAWSVPLLAGATDTQYFGPGTRLTVL.

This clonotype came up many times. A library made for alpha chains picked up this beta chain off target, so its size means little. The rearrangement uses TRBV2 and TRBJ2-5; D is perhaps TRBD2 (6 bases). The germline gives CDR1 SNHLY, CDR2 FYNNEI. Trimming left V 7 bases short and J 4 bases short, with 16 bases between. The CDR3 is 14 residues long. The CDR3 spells CASIGTYNGETQYF. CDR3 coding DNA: TGTGCCAGCATCGGGACTTACAACGGAGAGACCCAGTACTTC. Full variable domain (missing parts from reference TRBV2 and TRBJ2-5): EPEVTQTPSHQVTQMGQEVILRCVPISNHLYFYWYRQILGQKVEFLVSFYNNEISEKSEIFDDQFSVERPDGSNFTLKIRSTKLEDSAMYFCASIGTYNGETQYFGPGTRLLVL.

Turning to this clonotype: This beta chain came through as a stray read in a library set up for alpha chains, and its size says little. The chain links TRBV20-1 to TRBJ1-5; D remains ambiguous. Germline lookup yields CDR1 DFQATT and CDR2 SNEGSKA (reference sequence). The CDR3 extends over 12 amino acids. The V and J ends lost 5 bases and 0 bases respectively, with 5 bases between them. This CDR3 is CSAGYSNQPQHF. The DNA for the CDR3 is TGCAGTGCTGGATATAGCAATCAGCCCCAGCATTTT.

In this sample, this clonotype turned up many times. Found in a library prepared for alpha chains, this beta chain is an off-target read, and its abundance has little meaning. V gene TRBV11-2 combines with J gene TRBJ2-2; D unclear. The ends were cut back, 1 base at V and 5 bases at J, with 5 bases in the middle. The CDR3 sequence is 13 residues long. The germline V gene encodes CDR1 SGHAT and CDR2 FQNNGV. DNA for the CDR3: TGTGCCAGCAGCTTAGGGGAAACCGGGGAGCTGTTTTTT. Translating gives CASSLGETGELFF.

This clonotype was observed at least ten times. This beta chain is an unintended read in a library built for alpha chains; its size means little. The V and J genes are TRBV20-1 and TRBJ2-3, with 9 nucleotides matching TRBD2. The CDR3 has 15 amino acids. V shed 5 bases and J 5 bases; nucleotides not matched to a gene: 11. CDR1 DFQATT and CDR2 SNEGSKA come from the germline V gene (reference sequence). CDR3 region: CSAPDSGRKKDTQYF. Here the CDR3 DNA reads TGCAGTGCTCCTGACAGCGGGAGGAAGAAAGATACGCAGTATTTT.

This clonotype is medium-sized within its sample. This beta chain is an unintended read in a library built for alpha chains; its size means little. CDR3 region: CSATGTTYTGELFF. CDR3 coding DNA: TGCAGTGCGACCGGGACAACCTACACCGGGGAGCTGTTTTTT. The V and J genes are TRBV20-1 and TRBJ2-2, with D possibly TRBD1 on 6 matching bases. The CDR3 is made up of 14 amino acids. From germline, CDR1 is DFQATT and CDR2 SNEGSKA (reference sequence). The V end lost 6 bases, the J end lost 3 bases, and 14 bases lay between the germline ends.

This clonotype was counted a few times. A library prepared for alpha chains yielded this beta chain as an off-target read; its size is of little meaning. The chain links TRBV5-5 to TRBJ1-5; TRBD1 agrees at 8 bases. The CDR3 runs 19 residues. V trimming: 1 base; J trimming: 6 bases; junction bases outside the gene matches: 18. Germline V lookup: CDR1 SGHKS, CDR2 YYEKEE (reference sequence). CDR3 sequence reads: CASSLFVMGTGGIFQPQHF. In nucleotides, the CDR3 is TGTGCCAGCAGCTTGTTTGTCATGGGAACAGGGGGTATTTTTCAGCCCCAGCATTTT.

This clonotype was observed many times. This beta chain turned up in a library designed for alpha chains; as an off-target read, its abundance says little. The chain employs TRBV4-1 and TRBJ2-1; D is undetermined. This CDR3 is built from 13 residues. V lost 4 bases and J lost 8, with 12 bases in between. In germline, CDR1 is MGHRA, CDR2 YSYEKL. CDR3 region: CASSRPSRDEQFF. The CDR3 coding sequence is TGCGCCAGCAGCCGTCCGAGCCGAGATGAGCAGTTCTTC.

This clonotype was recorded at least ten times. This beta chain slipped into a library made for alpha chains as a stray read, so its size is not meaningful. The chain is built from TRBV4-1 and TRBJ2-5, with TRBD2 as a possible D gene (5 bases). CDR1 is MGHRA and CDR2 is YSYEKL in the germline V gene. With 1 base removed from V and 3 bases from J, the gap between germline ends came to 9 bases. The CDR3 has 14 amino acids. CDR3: CASSQVRGKETQYF. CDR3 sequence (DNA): TGCGCCAGCAGCCAAGTACGAGGGAAAGAGACCCAGTACTTC.

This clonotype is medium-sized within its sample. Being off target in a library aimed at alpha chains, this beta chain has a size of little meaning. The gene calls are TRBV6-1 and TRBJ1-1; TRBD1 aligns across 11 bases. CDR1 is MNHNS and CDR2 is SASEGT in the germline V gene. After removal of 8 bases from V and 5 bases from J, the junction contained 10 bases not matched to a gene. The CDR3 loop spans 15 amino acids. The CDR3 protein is CASSWTGGAETEAFF. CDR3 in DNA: TGTGCCAGCTCTTGGACAGGGGGCGCGGAGACTGAAGCTTTCTTT.

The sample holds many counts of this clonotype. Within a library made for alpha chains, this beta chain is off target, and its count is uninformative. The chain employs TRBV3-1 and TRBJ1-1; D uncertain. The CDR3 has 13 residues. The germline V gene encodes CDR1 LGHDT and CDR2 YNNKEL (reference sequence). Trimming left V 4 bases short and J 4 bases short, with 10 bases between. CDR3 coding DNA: TGTGCCAGCAGCCCCCTGGAGGGCACTGAAGCTTTCTTT. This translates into CASSPLEGTEAFF.

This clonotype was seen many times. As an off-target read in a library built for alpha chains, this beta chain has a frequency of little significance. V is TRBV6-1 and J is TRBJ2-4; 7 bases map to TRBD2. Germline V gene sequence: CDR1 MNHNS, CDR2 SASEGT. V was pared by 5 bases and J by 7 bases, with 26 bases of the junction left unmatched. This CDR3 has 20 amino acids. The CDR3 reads CASSLVGGRASGAGGNIQYF. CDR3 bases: TGTGCCAGCAGTTTGGTTGGAGGAAGGGCTAGCGGAGCGGGTGGCAACATTCAGTACTTC.

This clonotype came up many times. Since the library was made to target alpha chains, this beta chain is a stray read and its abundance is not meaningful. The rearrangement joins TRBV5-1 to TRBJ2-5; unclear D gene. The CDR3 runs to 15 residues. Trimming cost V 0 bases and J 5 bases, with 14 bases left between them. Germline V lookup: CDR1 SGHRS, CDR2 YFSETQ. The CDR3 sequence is CASSLVGGSVETQYF. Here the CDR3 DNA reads TGCGCCAGCAGCTTGGTGGGCGGTTCTGTGGAGACCCAGTACTTC. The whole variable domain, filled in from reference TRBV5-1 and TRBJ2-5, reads KAGVTQTPRYLIKTRGQQVTLSCSPISGHRSVSWYQQTPGQGLQFLFEYFSETQRNKGNFPGRFSGRQFSNSRSEMNVSTLELGDSALYLCASSLVGGSVETQYFGPGTRLLVL.

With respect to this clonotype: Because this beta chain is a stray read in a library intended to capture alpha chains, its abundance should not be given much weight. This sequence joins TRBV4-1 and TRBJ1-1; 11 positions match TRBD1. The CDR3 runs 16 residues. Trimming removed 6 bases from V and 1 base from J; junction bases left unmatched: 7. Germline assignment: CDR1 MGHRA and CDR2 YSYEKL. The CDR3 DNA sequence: TGCGCCAGCAGTCTTTGGGGGACAGGGGGGAACACTGAAGCTTTCTTT. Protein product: CASSLWGTGGNTEAFF.

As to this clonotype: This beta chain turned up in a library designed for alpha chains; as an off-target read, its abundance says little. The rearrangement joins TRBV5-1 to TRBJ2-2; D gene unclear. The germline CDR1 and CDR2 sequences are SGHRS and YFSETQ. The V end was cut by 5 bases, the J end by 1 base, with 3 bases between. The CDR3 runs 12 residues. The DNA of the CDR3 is TGCGCCAGCAGGATGAACACCGGGGAGCTGTTTTTT. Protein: CASRMNTGELFF. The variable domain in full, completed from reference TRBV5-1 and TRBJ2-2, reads KAGVTQTPRYLIKTRGQQVTLSCSPISGHRSVSWYQQTPGQGLQFLFEYFSETQRNKGNFPGRFSGRQFSNSRSEMNVSTLELGDSALYLCASRMNTGELFFGEGSRLTVL.

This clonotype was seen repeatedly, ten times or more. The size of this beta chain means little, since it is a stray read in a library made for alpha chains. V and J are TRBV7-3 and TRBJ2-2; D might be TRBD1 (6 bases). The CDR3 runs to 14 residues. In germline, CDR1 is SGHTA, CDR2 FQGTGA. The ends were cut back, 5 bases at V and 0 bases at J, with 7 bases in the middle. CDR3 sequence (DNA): TGTGCCAGCAGCCAGGGGCCGAACACCGGGGAGCTGTTTTTT. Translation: CASSQGPNTGELFF.

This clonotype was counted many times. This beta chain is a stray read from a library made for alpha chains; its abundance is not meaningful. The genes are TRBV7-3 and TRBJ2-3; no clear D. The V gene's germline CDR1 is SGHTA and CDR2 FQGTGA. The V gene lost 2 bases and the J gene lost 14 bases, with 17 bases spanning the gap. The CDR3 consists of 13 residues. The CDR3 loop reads CASSLFASAIRYF. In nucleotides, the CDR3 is TGTGCCAGCAGCTTATTCGCTTCAGCCATCAGGTATTTT.

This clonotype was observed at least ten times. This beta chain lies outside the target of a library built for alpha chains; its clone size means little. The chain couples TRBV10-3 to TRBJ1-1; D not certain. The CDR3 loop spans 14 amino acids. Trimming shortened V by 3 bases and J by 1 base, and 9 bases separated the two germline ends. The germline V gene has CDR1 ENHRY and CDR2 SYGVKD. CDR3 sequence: CAISELIGNTEAFF. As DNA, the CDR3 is TGTGCCATCAGTGAACTCATCGGGAACACTGAAGCTTTCTTT.

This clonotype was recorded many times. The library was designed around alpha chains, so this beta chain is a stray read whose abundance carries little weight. The CDR3 is CASSSQGISNEKLFF. The CDR3 bases are TGTGCCAGCAGCTCTCAAGGGATCAGTAATGAAAAACTGTTTTTT. The chain employs TRBV7-2 and TRBJ1-4; D is uncertain. This CDR3 has 15 amino acids. Germline V lookup: CDR1 SGHTA, CDR2 FQGNSA. Trimming cost V 4 bases and J 4 bases, with 13 bases left between them.

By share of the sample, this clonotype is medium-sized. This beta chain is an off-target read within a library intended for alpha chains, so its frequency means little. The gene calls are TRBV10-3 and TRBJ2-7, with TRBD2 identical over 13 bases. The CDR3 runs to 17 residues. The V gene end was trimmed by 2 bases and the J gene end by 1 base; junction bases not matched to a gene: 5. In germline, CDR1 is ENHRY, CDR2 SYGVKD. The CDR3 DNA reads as TGTGCCATCAGTGAGGGTGGGACTAGCGGGATTTCCTACGAGCAGTACTTC. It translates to CAISEGGTSGISYEQYF.